These 32 T cell receptor beta chains originate from one sample sequenced in a study of T cell repertoires in cytomegalovirus infection. TCRdb analysed the reads with MiXCR anew, one entry per CDR3 protein. This sample yields roughly 990,000 distinct CDR3 sequences, of which 31% are seen a single time; about an eighth belongs to the top ten. These TCRs' antigens remain unknown. Sample: cultured CD8+ T cells from PBMCs, taken from culture after CMV antigen stimulation. The receptors stem from a human donor in good health (CMV status not recorded). Some clones in this sample may be carry-over from other donors' samples.

This clonotype showed up just a few times. This chain links TRBV7-6 with TRBJ1-1; D is unclear. Germline CDR1 SGHVS, CDR2 FNYEAQ. The CDR3 is 15 amino acids. Trimming cost V 0 bases and J 2 bases, with 10 bases left between them. CDR3 residues: CASSLAGHINTEAFF. The CDR3 bases are TGTGCCAGCAGCTTAGCAGGGCACATAAACACTGAAGCTTTCTTT.

The CDR3 sequence: CASRPTQNTEAFF. The CDR3 region has the DNA TGTGCCAGCAGACCGACACAAAACACTGAAGCTTTCTTT. This sequence joins TRBV6-6 and TRBJ1-1; no definite D call. Germline V CDR1 and CDR2: MNHNY, SVGAGI (reference sequence). The CDR3 has 13 residues. V lost 6 bases, J lost 2 bases, and 10 bases lay in between.

Only one count was recorded for this clonotype. The rearrangement uses TRBV10-3 and TRBJ2-7; D perhaps matches TRBD1 (6 bases). From germline, CDR1 is ENHRY and CDR2 SYGVKD. The V gene lost 3 bases and the J gene lost 3 bases, with 12 bases spanning the gap. This CDR3 is built from 14 residues. CDR3 nucleotide sequence: TGTGCCATCAGTGATCCGAACAGGGACTACGAGCAGTACTTC. This sequence encodes CAISDPNRDYEQYF.

This clonotype was observed a few times. As DNA, the CDR3 is TGTGCCAGCAGCGAGGGACAGGGGACCTGGGCTTTCTTT. It codes for CASSEGQGTWAFF. The V gene is TRBV7-6, the J gene TRBJ1-1; 10 bases fit TRBD1. The V and J ends lost 5 bases and 11 bases, in that order; junction bases with no gene match: 8. The CDR3 runs 13 residues. CDR1 is SGHVS and CDR2 is FNYEAQ in the germline V gene.

The rearrangement links TRBV11-2 to TRBJ1-1; 10 bases align to TRBD1. Germline lookup yields CDR1 SGHAT and CDR2 FQNNGV. The V and J ends lost 5 bases and 7 bases, in that order; junction bases with no gene match: 7. The CDR3 is made up of 14 amino acids. In DNA, the CDR3 is TGTGCCAGCAGCAAGGGACAGGGGCTCGTTGAAGCTTTCTTT. Translation: CASSKGQGLVEAFF.

With respect to this clonotype: The CDR3 does not close with the conserved phenylalanine or tryptophan, likely indicating a read error. The rearrangement joins TRBV12-3 or TRBV12-4 to TRBJ1-5; D gene unclear. CDR3 size: 12 residues. Trimming pared 4 bases from V and 9 bases from J, leaving 10 bases between. This CDR3 reads CASSYPGRPQHS. CDR3 nucleotides: TGTGCCAGCAGTTACCCCGGCCGGCCCCAGCATTCT.

There are many counts of this clonotype. The chain has TRBV7-2 and TRBJ1-3; no clear D. CDR3 length: 14 residues. V was clipped by 2 bases and J by 0 bases, with 5 bases between them. Germline CDR1 SGHTA, CDR2 FQGNSA. The CDR3 sequence: CASSLTSSGNTIYF. In nucleotides, the CDR3 is TGTGCCAGCAGCTTAACGAGCTCTGGAAACACCATATATTTT.

The chain combines TRBV29-1 with TRBJ1-1; D not resolved. The CDR3 runs to 15 residues. V dropped 5 bases and J dropped 0 bases, with 16 bases sitting between them. Germline-derived CDR1 and CDR2 are SQVTM and ANQGSEA. In DNA form, the CDR3 reads TGCAGCGTTTGGACTGAGACTCTCTTGAACACTGAAGCTTTCTTT. As protein: CSVWTETLLNTEAFF.

This chain uses TRBV19 with TRBJ1-1, with 7 bases aligning to TRBD1. Germline V gene lookup returns CDR1 LNHDA and CDR2 SQIVND (reference sequence). Germline trimming cut 4 bases from V and 9 bases from J; bases unmatched to any gene: 11. The CDR3 sequence is 14 residues long. The CDR3 region is CASSSRDRILKAFF. Here the CDR3 DNA reads TGTGCCAGTAGTAGCCGGGACAGAATCTTAAAAGCTTTCTTT. The full variable domain, its missing parts supplied by reference TRBV19 and TRBJ1-1, is DGGITQSPKYLFRKEGQNVTLSCEQNLNHDAMYWYRQDPGQGLRLIYYSQIVNDFQKGDIAEGYSVSREKKESFPLTVTSAQKNPTAFYLCASSSRDRILKAFFGQGTRLTVV.

This clonotype was counted only a few times. The chain couples TRBV7-8 to TRBJ2-1; no firm D call. Trimming shortened V by 7 bases and J by 5 bases, and 9 bases separated the two germline ends. Germline CDR1 SGHVS, CDR2 FQNEAQ. The CDR3 loop spans 12 amino acids. The CDR3 protein is CASISLDNEQFF. The CDR3 DNA reads TGTGCCAGCATTTCTCTAGACAATGAGCAGTTCTTC.

With regard to this clonotype: Compared with germline, one end of the junction differs, possibly owing to a read error. V gene TRBV27 combines with J gene TRBJ1-6; D perhaps matches TRBD1 (5 bases). There are 15 residues in the CDR3. Germline V gene data show CDR1 as MNHEY and CDR2 as SMNVEV (reference sequence). The CDR3 sequence: CASSFGRGGNSPLHF. The CDR3 DNA reads TGTGCTAGCAGTTTCGGGCGCGGGGGTAATTCACCCCTCCACTTT.

This chain joins TRBV6-6 and TRBJ2-7; D is perhaps TRBD1 (5 bases). Trimming left V 5 bases short and J 2 bases short, with 10 bases between. This CDR3 is 13 amino acids long. The germline V gene has CDR1 MNHNY and CDR2 SVGAGI (reference sequence). The CDR3 DNA reads as TGTGCCAGCAGTAAGGGGTTAACCTACGAGCAGTACGTC. This encodes CASSKGLTYEQYV.

The V gene is TRBV19, the J gene TRBJ1-2; 12 bases are shared with TRBD1. The CDR3 totals 20 residues. J gave up 0 bases and V 3 bases, and 14 bases lay outside the gene matches. Looked up from germline, CDR1 is LNHDA and CDR2 is SQIVND (reference sequence). The CDR3 DNA sequence: TGTGCCAGTAGTATTCGCCGGGACAGGGGGCCCACAACCTCTAACTATGGCTACACCTTC. Its translation: CASSIRRDRGPTTSNYGYTF.

The chain couples TRBV12-3 or TRBV12-4 to TRBJ2-5, with 7 bases matching TRBD1. This CDR3 comprises 13 residues. The V segment lost 8 bases and the J segment 4 bases; nucleotides outside the gene matches: 7. CDR3 nucleotide sequence: TGTGCCAGCCGTCGACAGGGTGGAGAGACCCAGTACTTC. Its protein product is CASRRQGGETQYF.

A note on this clonotype: This likely comes from a read error, as the CDR3 has no conserved phenylalanine or tryptophan at its end. This rearrangement joins TRBV14 to TRBJ2-7; maybe TRBD1 (5 bases). Germline CDR1 SGHDN, CDR2 FVKESK. The CDR3 runs 17 residues. The V gene lost 0 bases and the J gene lost 2 bases, with 17 bases spanning the gap. CDR3 DNA: TGTGCCAGCAGCCAAGAAACCGCTCTGACAGCACCCTACGAGCAGTACTCC. Its protein is CASSQETALTAPYEQYS.

The sample holds a few counts of this clonotype. This chain connects TRBV7-9 to TRBJ2-5, with no clear D. Germline CDR1 reads SEHNR; CDR2 reads FQNEAQ (reference sequence). The length of the CDR3 is 17 residues. V lost 1 base to trimming and J lost 4 bases, with 19 bases between them. CDR3 in amino acids: CASSLGPFDVPPETQYF. CDR3 in DNA: TGTGCCAGCAGCTTAGGACCCTTCGACGTACCCCCAGAGACCCAGTACTTC.

The rearrangement uses TRBV7-2 and TRBJ1-1; D remains unclear. V lost 9 bases and J 5 bases, leaving 19 bases between the germline ends. This CDR3 spans 14 amino acids. CDR1 is SGHTA, CDR2 FQGNSA, per germline. The CDR3 sequence: CARSPRGSGTEAFF. CDR3 nucleotides: TGTGCCAGGAGCCCACGCGGCTCCGGGACTGAAGCTTTCTTT. Full variable domain (rest looked up from reference TRBV7-2 and TRBJ1-1): GAGVSQSPSNKVTEKGKDVELRCDPISGHTALYWYRQSLGQGLEFLIYFQGNSAPDKSGLPSDRFSAERTGGSVSTLTIQRTQQEDSAVYLCARSPRGSGTEAFFGQGTRLTVV.

The rearrangement uses TRBV19 and TRBJ1-2; D ambiguous. The CDR3 contains 11 residues. Germline CDR1 and CDR2: LNHDA and SQIVND (reference sequence). V was cut by 3 bases and J by 1 base, with 0 bases left in between. CDR3 residues: CASSINYGYTF. The CDR3 DNA reads as TGTGCCAGTAGTATTAACTATGGCTACACCTTC.

This clonotype was seen many times. The rearrangement joins TRBV7-2 to TRBJ1-6; the D gene is possibly TRBD1 (5 bases). The CDR3 contains 18 residues. The V end lost 5 bases, the J end lost 0 bases, and 17 bases lay between the germline ends. CDR1 and CDR2 from the germline V gene are SGHTA and FQGNSA. CDR3 sequence: CASSKIRGPSSYNSPLHF. The CDR3 DNA reads as TGTGCCAGCAGCAAAATTAGGGGCCCGAGCTCCTATAATTCACCCCTCCACTTT. Based on the CDR3 plus reference TRBV7-2 and TRBJ1-6, the full variable domain is GAGVSQSPSNKVTEKGKDVELRCDPISGHTALYWYRQSLGQGLEFLIYFQGNSAPDKSGLPSDRFSAERTGGSVSTLTIQRTQQEDSAVYLCASSKIRGPSSYNSPLHFGNGTRLTVT.

The genes are TRBV29-1 and TRBJ2-7, with 7 bases that match TRBD1. V shed 2 bases and J 5 bases; nucleotides not matched to a gene: 3. This CDR3 contains 12 residues. Germline CDR1 is SQVTM and CDR2 is ANQGSEA. The CDR3 DNA follows: TGCAGCGTTGAAACGACAGGGAACGAGCAGTACTTC. Translated, it gives CSVETTGNEQYF.

The rearrangement links TRBV7-9 to TRBJ2-7; the match to TRBD2 covers 11 bases. CDR1 and CDR2 (germline): SEHNR, FQNEAQ (reference sequence). The V segment lost 1 base and the J segment 3 bases; nucleotides outside the gene matches: 5. This CDR3 spans 16 amino acids. CDR3 in DNA: TGTGCCAGCAGCTTAGGCCTAGCGGGGGGCTTCTACGAGCAGTACTTC. Its translation: CASSLGLAGGFYEQYF.

This clonotype was recorded once. V usage is TRBV20-1 and J usage is TRBJ2-5; 13 bases agree with TRBD2. V gave up 1 base and J gave up 5 bases; unmatched junction bases: 4. Looked up from germline, CDR1 is DFQATT and CDR2 is SNEGSKA (reference sequence). The CDR3 runs to 15 residues. For the CDR3, the DNA is TGCAGTGCTAGAGGACTAGCGGGGGGAATGGAGACCCAGTACTTC. Translated, it gives CSARGLAGGMETQYF.

The chain couples TRBV20-1 to TRBJ2-1; 8 nucleotides align to TRBD2. Germline values: CDR1 DFQATT, CDR2 SNEGSKA (reference sequence). The CDR3 has 17 residues. The V segment lost 6 bases and the J segment 4 bases; nucleotides outside the gene matches: 17. The CDR3, as DNA: TGCAGTGCACGAGCCCGAGGAGCGGGGGTCAATTACAATGAGCAGTTCTTC. This translates into CSARARGAGVNYNEQFF.

This clonotype was counted many times. The rearrangement links TRBV7-6 to TRBJ1-5; possibly TRBD1 for D (5 bases). Germline CDR1 SGHVS, CDR2 FNYEAQ. The V and J ends lost 4 bases and 7 bases respectively, with 11 bases between them. The CDR3 length is 13 residues. CDR3 DNA: TGTGCCAGCAGCTGGGGGGGGAGCCAGCCCCAGCATTTT. Amino acid sequence: CASSWGGSQPQHF.

The J gene is TRBJ1-5, the V gene TRBV23-1; 8 nucleotides match TRBD1. TRBV23-1 is designated an ORF whose function remains uncertain. This CDR3 contains 14 residues. Trimming removed 4 bases from V and 6 bases from J; junction bases left unmatched: 5. As DNA, the CDR3 is TGCGCCAGCAGTCCCGGGACAGGTCCTCAGCCCCAGCATTTT. This sequence encodes CASSPGTGPQPQHF.

This clonotype was counted once. Compared with germline, one end of the junction differs, possibly owing to a read error. The chain couples TRBV9 to TRBJ2-1; D not resolved. CDR3 length equals 15 residues. Germline CDR1 SGDLS, CDR2 YYNGEE. The CDR3: CANSVGEVGLNEQFF. For the CDR3, the DNA is TGTGCCAACAGCGTAGGTGAGGTAGGGTTAAATGAGCAGTTCTTC.

The rearrangement links TRBV2 to TRBJ1-2, with TRBD1 as a possible D gene (5 bases). CDR1 is SNHLY and CDR2 is FYNNEI in the germline V gene. The CDR3 has 17 residues. Trimming took off 6 bases at V and 0 bases at J, with 20 bases between the two ends. CDR3 nucleotides: TGTGCCAGCAGACCCGGGACGGGGATTCGAGCTAACTATGGCTACACCTTC. This translates into CASRPGTGIRANYGYTF.

In this sample, this clonotype turned up a few times. The CDR3 sequence: CASSPLTRRPANTGELFF. For the CDR3, the DNA is TGTGCCAGCTCACCCCTGACCCGGAGACCGGCGAACACCGGGGAGCTGTTTTTT. J is TRBJ2-2 and V is TRBV18; no reliable D call. CDR1 and CDR2 from the germline V gene are KGHSH and LQKENI. The CDR3 sequence is 18 residues long. V was clipped by 3 bases and J by 0 bases, with 17 bases between them.

This clonotype was seen many times. The V call is TRBV3-1, the J call TRBJ2-1; D might be TRBD2 (5 bases). The ends were cut back, 8 bases at V and 5 bases at J, with 10 bases in the middle. The V gene's germline CDR1 is LGHDT and CDR2 YNNKEL (reference sequence). This CDR3 comprises 12 residues. CDR3 DNA sequence: TGTGCCAGCTTCGGGGAAAACAATGAGCAGTTCTTC. It encodes CASFGENNEQFF.

V is TRBV20-1 and J is TRBJ1-2, with D unclear. The CDR3 consists of 12 residues. Per germline, CDR1 DFQATT and CDR2 SNEGSKA (reference sequence). V was trimmed by 0 bases and J by 7 bases, leaving 9 bases between them. This CDR3 reads CSARDQEGGYTF. In DNA form, the CDR3 reads TGCAGTGCTAGAGATCAGGAGGGTGGCTACACCTTC.

This clonotype was seen just once. The V call is TRBV7-9, the J call TRBJ1-2, with TRBD1 identical over 7 bases. Germline loops: CDR1 SEHNR, CDR2 FQNEAQ (reference sequence). CDR3 size: 14 residues. After removal of 1 base from V and 8 bases from J, the junction contained 7 bases not matched to a gene. The CDR3 region is CASSLDRGLKGYTF. The CDR3 nucleotides read TGTGCCAGCAGCTTAGACAGGGGCCTAAAGGGCTACACCTTC.

This clonotype was picked up one time. The gene calls are TRBV4-3 and TRBJ2-1, with TRBD2 matching 13 bases. The J segment lost 7 bases and the V segment lost 5 bases, leaving 5 bases of the junction unmatched. Per the germline V gene, CDR1 is LGHNA and CDR2 is YSLEER. The CDR3 runs to 15 residues. CDR3 residues: CASSTLAGGRNEQFF. In nucleotides, the CDR3 is TGCGCCAGCAGCACACTAGCGGGGGGGCGTAATGAGCAGTTCTTC.